This T cell receptor beta chain was documented in a study of cytomegalovirus exposure and HLA in healthy donors. Notes on the study in general: Later analysis indicated greater clonal expansion among HLA-associated TCR beta chains than among equally common other chains. No immune exposure information besides CMV serostatus was available.

The PCR made use of 60 Vbeta and 13 Jbeta primers. TCRdb's copy holds only in-frame clones and misses some; the assay was immunoSEQ multiplex PCR. In the table there are about 210,000 clones, roughly nine tenths of which are singletons. About this clone: The antigen is undetermined.

This CDR3 has 15 residues. V gave up 4 bases and J gave up 4 bases; unmatched junction bases: 9. The germline V gene has CDR1 SEHNR and CDR2 FQNEAQ (reference sequence). This rearrangement joins TRBV7-9 to TRBJ1-2, with 7 nucleotides matching TRBD1. Sample: PBMCs. The TCR sequence derives from a boy between 2 and 10 years old in good health and CMV-seronegative. The CDR3 is CASSYPQGIGYGYTF. The DNA of the CDR3 is TGTGCCAGCAGCTACCCACAGGGGATCGGCTATGGCTACACCTTC.